A single sample gave rise to the 17 T cell receptor beta chains below, sequenced in a study of blood T cell repertoires in COVID-19. Here immunoSEQ multiplex PCR was the method, and the copy in TCRdb shows in-frame clones only, minus some. The table records roughly 200,000 clones, approximately 85% of them present only once. The sample comprised PBMCs or T cells enriched from blood (not recorded which). The receptors originated from a man aged 35 to 55 who had recovered from COVID-19.

The sample holds a few counts of this clone. The rearrangement joins TRBV28 to TRBJ1-1; TRBD1 is a possible D gene (6 bases). The germline gives CDR1 MDHEN, CDR2 SYDVKM. V dropped 2 bases and J dropped 6 bases, with 16 bases sitting between them. This CDR3 region has 15 residues. The CDR3 DNA reads TGTGCCAGCAGTTTAGCAGGGGACCGAATCCCTGAAGCTTTCTTT. Its protein product is CASSLAGDRIPEAFF. Together with reference TRBV28 and TRBJ1-1, the CDR3 gives the full variable domain: DVKVTQSSRYLVKRTGEKVFLECVQDMDHENMFWYRQDPGLGLRLIYFSYDVKMKEKGDIPEGYSVSREKKERFSLILESASTNQTSMYLCASSLAGDRIPEAFFGQGTRLTVV.

This sequence joins TRBV6-1 and TRBJ1-3; 9 nucleotides match TRBD1. The CDR3 sequence is 16 residues long. Germline V lookup: CDR1 MNHNS, CDR2 SASEGT. Trimming took 1 base from V and 8 from J; bases not matched to a gene: 9. The CDR3 loop reads CASSEDLTGGEYTIYF. The DNA of the CDR3 is TGTGCCAGCAGTGAAGACCTGACAGGGGGTGAATACACCATATATTTT.

This clone was picked up one time. This chain links TRBV9 with TRBJ2-3; a possible D gene is TRBD2 (7 bases). The V and J ends lost 4 bases and 0 bases respectively, with 21 bases between them. The germline V gene has CDR1 SGDLS and CDR2 YYNGEE. The length of the CDR3 is 18 residues. CDR3 nucleotides: TGTGCCAGCAGCCTGACCGAGGGGGGAGGGCGTAGCACAGATACGCAGTATTTT. Protein sequence: CASSLTEGGGRSTDTQYF.

The chain recombines TRBV2 with TRBJ1-1; 7 bases map to TRBD1. The J segment lost 3 bases and the V segment lost 8 bases, leaving 21 bases of the junction unmatched. Germline V lookup: CDR1 SNHLY, CDR2 FYNNEI. There are 18 residues in the CDR3. CDR3 bases: TGTGCCAGCCTCAGGGGGGATATCCCAGGGACCCGCGACACTGAAGCTTTCTTT. It encodes CASLRGDIPGTRDTEAFF. The full variable domain, with the rest looked up from reference TRBV2 and TRBJ1-1, is EPEVTQTPSHQVTQMGQEVILRCVPISNHLYFYWYRQILGQKVEFLVSFYNNEISEKSEIFDDQFSVERPDGSNFTLKIRSTKLEDSAMYFCASLRGDIPGTRDTEAFFGQGTRLTVV.

The J gene is TRBJ1-3, the V gene TRBV18, with 8 bases fitting TRBD1. This CDR3 region has 15 residues. Unmatched junction bases numbered 5, after V lost 6 bases and J lost 1 base. Germline values: CDR1 KGHSH, CDR2 LQKENI. CDR3 residues: CASSPGGASGNTIYF. The CDR3 region has the DNA TGTGCCAGCTCCCCAGGGGGCGCGTCTGGAAACACCATATATTTT.

The rearrangement uses TRBV6-5 and TRBJ2-7; D not resolved. The CDR3 has 12 residues. Trimming removed 5 bases at V and 6 bases at J, with 11 bases between. Germline V gene data show CDR1 as MNHEY and CDR2 as SVGAGI. This chain's CDR3 is CASSPRRGEQYF. CDR3 nucleotides: TGTGCCAGCAGTCCTCGAAGAGGCGAGCAGTACTTC.

The chain employs TRBV5-1 and TRBJ1-1, with 7 bases aligning to TRBD1. With V trimmed by 6 bases and J by 0 bases, 8 bases remained unmatched. This CDR3 has 15 residues. Germline V gives CDR1 SGHRS, CDR2 YFSETQ. The CDR3 spells CASTWDSPVNTEAFF. The CDR3 nucleotides read TGCGCCAGCACCTGGGACAGCCCAGTGAACACTGAAGCTTTCTTT.

The chain combines TRBV7-2 with TRBJ2-5, with D tentatively TRBD2 (6 bases). Germline V lookup: CDR1 SGHTA, CDR2 FQGNSA. This CDR3 has 14 residues. V lost 1 base, J lost 5 bases, and 11 bases lay in between. The CDR3 bases are TGTGCCAGCAGCTTAGACGGGAGCGTCGAGACCCAGTACTTC. This gives the protein CASSLDGSVETQYF.

The chain links TRBV9 to TRBJ1-2; 8 bases match TRBD1. This CDR3 contains 16 residues. With V trimmed by 3 bases and J by 2 bases, 9 bases remained unmatched. Germline V gene data show CDR1 as SGDLS and CDR2 as YYNGEE. This chain's CDR3 is CASSAARDRRNYGYTF. The CDR3 coding sequence is TGTGCCAGCAGCGCAGCCCGGGACAGGAGAAACTATGGCTACACCTTC. The whole variable domain, remainder taken from reference TRBV9 and TRBJ1-2, is DSGVTQTPKHLITATGQRVTLRCSPRSGDLSVYWYQQSLDQGLQFLIQYYNGEERAKGNILERFSAQQFPDLHSELNLSSLELGDSALYFCASSAARDRRNYGYTFGSGTRLTVV.

The CDR3 nucleotides read TGTGCCAGCAGTTACATGCGGGAGGGCCGAGAGACCCAGTACTTC. As protein: CASSYMREGRETQYF. The chain carries TRBV6-5 and TRBJ2-5; 9 nucleotides agree with TRBD2. The V gene end was trimmed by 2 bases and the J gene end by 4 bases; junction bases not matched to a gene: 5. This CDR3 is 15 amino acids long. The germline gives CDR1 MNHEY, CDR2 SVGAGI.

This clone was detected once. The chain joins TRBV27 to TRBJ2-7; weak D call: TRBD1 (6 bases). V shed 9 bases and J shed 6 bases, with 15 bases lying between them. This CDR3 is 12 amino acids long. The V gene's germline CDR1 is MNHEY and CDR2 SMNVEV (reference sequence). The CDR3 DNA reads TGTGCCAGACAGGGTTCAAAAGTCGAGCAGTACTTC. Translation gives CARQGSKVEQYF.

The chain couples TRBV5-4 to TRBJ2-2; 7 bases align to TRBD1. With 5 bases clipped from V and 3 bases from J, the junction kept 4 bases outside the gene matches. Germline values: CDR1 SGHNT, CDR2 YYREEE (reference sequence). The CDR3 extends over 14 amino acids. The CDR3 loop reads CASRFDRDTGELFF. The CDR3, as DNA: TGTGCCAGCAGATTCGACAGGGACACCGGGGAGCTGTTTTTT.

The count of this clone is one. The chain couples TRBV4-3 to TRBJ1-3; D gene uncertain. Germline V gene sequence: CDR1 LGHNA, CDR2 YSLEER. This CDR3 has 16 amino acids. V gave up 0 bases and J gave up 0 bases, with 9 bases separating them. The DNA for the CDR3 is TGCGCCAGCAGCCAAGATAGCGGACGCTCTGGAAACACCATATATTTT. Its protein product is CASSQDSGRSGNTIYF.

The table lists this clone with many counts. A read error may account for a junction end that differs from germline. The rearrangement uses TRBV6-1 and TRBJ1-5; 8 bases agree with TRBD1. This CDR3 has 15 amino acids. Germline-derived CDR1 and CDR2 are MNHNS and SASEGT. CDR3 DNA: TGTGCCAGCAGTCAAGCCGGACAGGGAAATCAGCCCCAGCATTTT. The encoded protein is CASSQAGQGNQPQHF.

This chain joins TRBV7-2 and TRBJ1-3; possibly TRBD1 for D (5 bases). The ends were cut back, 5 bases at V and 0 bases at J, with 8 bases in the middle. The germline V gene encodes CDR1 SGHTA and CDR2 FQGNSA. The CDR3 spans 14 residues. The CDR3 sequence is CASSQGASGNTIYF. The CDR3 DNA sequence: TGTGCCAGCAGCCAAGGGGCCTCTGGAAACACCATATATTTT.

The chain is built from TRBV30 and TRBJ1-2; D gene uncertain. Germline CDR1 GTSNPN, CDR2 SVGIG (reference sequence). This CDR3 comprises 11 residues. V was pared by 8 bases and J by 4 bases, with 11 bases between. For the CDR3, the DNA is TGTGCCACGGTCGGGAGCTATGGCTACACCTTC. It translates to CATVGSYGYTF.

This clone was recorded once. The chain combines TRBV6-5 with TRBJ2-7; the match to TRBD2 covers 10 bases. V lost 5 bases to trimming and J lost 2 bases; unmatched junction nucleotides: 6. The germline V gene has CDR1 MNHEY and CDR2 SVGAGI. CDR3 size: 15 residues. CDR3 residues: CASSQSGRVTYEQYV. The CDR3, as DNA: TGTGCCAGCAGTCAGAGCGGGAGGGTAACCTACGAGCAGTACGTC.